This entry is about one T cell receptor beta chain. The antigen remains undetermined. Using genomic DNA as the template, TCR beta VDJ and CDR3 profiling was carried out. TCRdb itself ran the reads through MiXCR, one entry per CDR3 protein. The data contain about 180,000 distinct CDR3 sequences, under 55% of them seen just once; the ten biggest clones take up around 2.7%. The CDR3 covers 12 residues. Germline-derived CDR1 and CDR2 are ENHRY and SYGVKD. V dropped 9 bases and J dropped 4; count of bases not matched to a gene: 2. The data derive from a study of CD8+CD57+ T cells in acquired aplastic anemia. Study-wide background: The DNA of sorted CD4+ and CD8+ cells averaged around 3 ug. Healthy donor CD4+ cell samples had a mean of around 11 million reads. Study findings and constraints: Overlapping CD8+ CDR3 repertoires of patients and controls contained under 30 shared sequences. Patients and controls had CD8+ Simpson's diversity values that were not significantly distinct.

This clonotype originated in a human donor in good health. The chain couples TRBV10-3 to TRBJ1-5; TRBD1 agrees at 8 bases. Sequenced: sorted CD4+, CD8+, or CD8+CD57+ T cells (not recorded which) from PBMCs. Here the CDR3 reads CAIGTGNQPQHF. CDR3 DNA: TGTGCCATTGGGACAGGAAATCAGCCCCAGCATTTT.